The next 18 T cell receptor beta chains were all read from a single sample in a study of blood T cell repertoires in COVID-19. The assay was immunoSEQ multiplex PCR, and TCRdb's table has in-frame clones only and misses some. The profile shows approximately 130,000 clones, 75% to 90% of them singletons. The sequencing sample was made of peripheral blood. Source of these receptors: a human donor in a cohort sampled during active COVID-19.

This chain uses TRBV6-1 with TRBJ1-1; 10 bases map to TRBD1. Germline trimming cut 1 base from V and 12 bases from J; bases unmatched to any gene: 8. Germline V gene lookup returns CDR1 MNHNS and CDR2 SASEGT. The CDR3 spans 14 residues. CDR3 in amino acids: CASSEGPGQGISFF. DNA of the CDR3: TGTGCCAGCAGTGAAGGACCGGGACAGGGGATATCTTTCTTT.

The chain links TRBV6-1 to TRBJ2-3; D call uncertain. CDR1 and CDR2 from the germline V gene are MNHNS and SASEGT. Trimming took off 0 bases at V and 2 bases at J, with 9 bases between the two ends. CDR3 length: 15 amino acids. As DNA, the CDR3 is TGTGCCAGCAGTGAAGCGCGAAGCGCCACAGATACGCAGTATTTT. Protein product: CASSEARSATDTQYF.

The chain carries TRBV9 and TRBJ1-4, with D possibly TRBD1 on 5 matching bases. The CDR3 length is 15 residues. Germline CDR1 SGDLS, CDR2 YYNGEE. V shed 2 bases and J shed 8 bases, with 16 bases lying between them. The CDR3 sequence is CASSVRGSAGEKLFF. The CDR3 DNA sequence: TGTGCCAGCAGCGTCAGAGGCAGCGCAGGGGAAAAACTGTTTTTT.

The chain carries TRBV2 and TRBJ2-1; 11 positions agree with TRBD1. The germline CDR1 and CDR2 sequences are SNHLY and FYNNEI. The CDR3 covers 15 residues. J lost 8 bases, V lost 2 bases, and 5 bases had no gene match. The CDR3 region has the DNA TGTGCCAGCAGTGAACAAGGACAGGGGGCTTATGAGCAGTTCTTC. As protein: CASSEQGQGAYEQFF.

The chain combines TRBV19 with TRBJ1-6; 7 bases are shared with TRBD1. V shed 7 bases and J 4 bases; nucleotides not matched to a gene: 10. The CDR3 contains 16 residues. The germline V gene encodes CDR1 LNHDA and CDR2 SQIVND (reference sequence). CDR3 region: CASTQPTGAYNSPLHF. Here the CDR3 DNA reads TGTGCCAGTACCCAACCCACAGGGGCTTATAATTCACCCCTCCACTTT. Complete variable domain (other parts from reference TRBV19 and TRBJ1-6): DGGITQSPKYLFRKEGQNVTLSCEQNLNHDAMYWYRQDPGQGLRLIYYSQIVNDFQKGDIAEGYSVSREKKESFPLTVTSAQKNPTAFYLCASTQPTGAYNSPLHFGNGTRLTVT.

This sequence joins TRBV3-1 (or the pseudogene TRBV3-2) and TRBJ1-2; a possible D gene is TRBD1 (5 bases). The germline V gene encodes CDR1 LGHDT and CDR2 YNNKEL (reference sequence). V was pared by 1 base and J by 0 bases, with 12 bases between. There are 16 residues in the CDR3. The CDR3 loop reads CASSQAQGRANYGYTF. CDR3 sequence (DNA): TGTGCCAGCAGCCAAGCCCAGGGTCGGGCTAACTATGGCTACACCTTC.

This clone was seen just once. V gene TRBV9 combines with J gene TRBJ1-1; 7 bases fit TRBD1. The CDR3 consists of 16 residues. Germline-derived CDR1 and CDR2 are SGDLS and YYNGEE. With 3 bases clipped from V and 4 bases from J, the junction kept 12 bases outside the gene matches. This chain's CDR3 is CASSANRGMAGTEAFF. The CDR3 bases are TGTGCCAGCAGCGCAAACAGGGGCATGGCGGGCACTGAAGCTTTCTTT.

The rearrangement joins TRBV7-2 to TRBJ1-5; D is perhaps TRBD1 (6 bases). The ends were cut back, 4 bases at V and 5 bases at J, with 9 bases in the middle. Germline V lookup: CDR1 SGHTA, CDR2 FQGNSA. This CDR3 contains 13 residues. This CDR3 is CASSSGTYQPQHF. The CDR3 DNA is TGTGCCAGCAGCTCCGGGACATATCAGCCCCAGCATTTT.

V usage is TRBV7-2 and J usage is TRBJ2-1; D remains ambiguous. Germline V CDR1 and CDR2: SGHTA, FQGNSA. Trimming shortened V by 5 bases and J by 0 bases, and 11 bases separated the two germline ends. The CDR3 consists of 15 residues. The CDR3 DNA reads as TGTGCCAGCAGCGCAGACTGGAGCTCCTACAATGAGCAGTTCTTC. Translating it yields CASSADWSSYNEQFF.

Here the CDR3 reads CAWSARLGHYGYTF. CDR3 bases: TGTGCCTGGAGTGCCCGATTGGGGCACTATGGCTACACCTTC. This chain joins TRBV30 and TRBJ1-2; D is possibly TRBD1 (5 bases). This CDR3 region has 14 residues. Trimming cost V 1 base and J 3 bases, with 12 bases left between them. The germline V gene encodes CDR1 GTSNPN and CDR2 SVGIG (reference sequence). Together with reference TRBV30 and TRBJ1-2, the CDR3 gives the full variable domain: SQTIHQWPATLVQPVGSPLSLECTVEGTSNPNLYWYRQAAGRGLQLLFYSVGIGQISSEVPQNLSASRPQDRQFILSSKKLLLSDSGFYLCAWSARLGHYGYTFGSGTRLTVV.

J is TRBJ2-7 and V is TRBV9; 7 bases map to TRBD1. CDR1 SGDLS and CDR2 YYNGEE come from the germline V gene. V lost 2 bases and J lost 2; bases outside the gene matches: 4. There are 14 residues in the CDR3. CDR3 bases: TGTGCCAGCAGCGTCGGGACAGATCCCTACGAGCAGTACGTC. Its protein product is CASSVGTDPYEQYV.

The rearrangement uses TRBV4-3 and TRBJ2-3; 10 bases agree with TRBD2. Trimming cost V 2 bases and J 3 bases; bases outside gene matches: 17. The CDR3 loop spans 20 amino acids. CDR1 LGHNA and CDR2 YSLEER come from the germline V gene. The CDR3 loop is CASSQTGLAGELESTDTQYF. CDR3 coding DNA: TGCGCCAGCAGCCAAACGGGGCTAGCGGGAGAATTAGAATCTACAGATACGCAGTATTTT.

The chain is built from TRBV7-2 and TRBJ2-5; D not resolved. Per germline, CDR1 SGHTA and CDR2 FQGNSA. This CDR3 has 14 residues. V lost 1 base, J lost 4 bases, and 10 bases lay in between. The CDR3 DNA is TGTGCCAGCAGCTTAGGAATAGCAGCAGAGACCCAGTACTTC. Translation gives CASSLGIAAETQYF.

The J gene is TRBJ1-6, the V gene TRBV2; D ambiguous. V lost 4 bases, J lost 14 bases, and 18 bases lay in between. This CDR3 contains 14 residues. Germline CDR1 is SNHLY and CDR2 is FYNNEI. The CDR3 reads CASSAQSLLSTLHF. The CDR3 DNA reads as TGTGCCAGCAGTGCTCAAAGCCTCCTTTCGACCCTCCACTTT.

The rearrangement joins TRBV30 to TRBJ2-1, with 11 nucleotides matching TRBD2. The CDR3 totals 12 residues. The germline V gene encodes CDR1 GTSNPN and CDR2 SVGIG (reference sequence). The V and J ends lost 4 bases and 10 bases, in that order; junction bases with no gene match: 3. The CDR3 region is CAWTSGGWEQFF. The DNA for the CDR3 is TGTGCCTGGACTAGCGGGGGGTGGGAGCAGTTCTTC. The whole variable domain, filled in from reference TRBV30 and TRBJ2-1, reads SQTIHQWPATLVQPVGSPLSLECTVEGTSNPNLYWYRQAAGRGLQLLFYSVGIGQISSEVPQNLSASRPQDRQFILSSKKLLLSDSGFYLCAWTSGGWEQFFGPGTRLTVL.

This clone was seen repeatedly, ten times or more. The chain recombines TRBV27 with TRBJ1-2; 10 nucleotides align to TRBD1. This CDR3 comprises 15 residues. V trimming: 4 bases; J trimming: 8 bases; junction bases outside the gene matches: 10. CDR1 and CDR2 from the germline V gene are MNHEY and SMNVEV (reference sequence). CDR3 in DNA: TGTGCCAGCAGTTCCCTCGACAGGGGGCCCTACGGCTACACCTTC. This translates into CASSSLDRGPYGYTF.

The CDR3 DNA sequence: TGTGCCACCAGTGGTTCTTTAAACGGGCAGCCCCAGCATTTT. Translated: CATSGSLNGQPQHF. This rearrangement joins TRBV24-1 to TRBJ1-5; D is ambiguous. V was trimmed by 5 bases and J by 7 bases, leaving 14 bases between them. Germline CDR1 KGHDR, CDR2 SFDVKD. There are 14 residues in the CDR3.

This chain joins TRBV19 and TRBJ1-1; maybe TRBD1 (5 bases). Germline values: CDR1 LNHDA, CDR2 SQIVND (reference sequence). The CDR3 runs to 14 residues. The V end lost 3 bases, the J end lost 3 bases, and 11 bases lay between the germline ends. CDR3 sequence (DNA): TGTGCCAGTAGTATGGGCAGGGAGGACACTGAAGCTTTCTTT. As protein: CASSMGREDTEAFF.